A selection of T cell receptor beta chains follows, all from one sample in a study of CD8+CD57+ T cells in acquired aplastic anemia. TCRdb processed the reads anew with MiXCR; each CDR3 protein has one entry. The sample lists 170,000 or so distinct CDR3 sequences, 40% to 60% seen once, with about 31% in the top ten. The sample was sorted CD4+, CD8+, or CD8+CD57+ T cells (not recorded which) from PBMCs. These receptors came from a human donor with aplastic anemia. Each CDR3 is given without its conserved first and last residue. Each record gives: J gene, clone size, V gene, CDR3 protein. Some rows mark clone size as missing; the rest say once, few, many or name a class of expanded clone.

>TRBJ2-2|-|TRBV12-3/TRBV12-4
ASSPRGRGGELF
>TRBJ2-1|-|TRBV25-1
ASSARTTELPNEQF
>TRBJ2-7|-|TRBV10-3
ATSGQGSSYEQY
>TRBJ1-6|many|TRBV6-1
ASSEAPQGVYNSPLH
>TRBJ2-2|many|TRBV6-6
ASSYEINTGELF
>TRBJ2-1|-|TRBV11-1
ASSLTVAGDEQF
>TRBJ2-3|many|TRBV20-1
SSSASGRFSTDTQY
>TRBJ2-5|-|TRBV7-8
ASSWWQETQY
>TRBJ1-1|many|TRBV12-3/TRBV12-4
ASSLSWTEAF
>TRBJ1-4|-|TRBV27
ASSSDGRKLF
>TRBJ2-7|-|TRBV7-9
ASSLNGVEQY
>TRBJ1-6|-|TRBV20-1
SARDGGSPLH
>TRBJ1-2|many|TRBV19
ASSPLYKPGYGYT
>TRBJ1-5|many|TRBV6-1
ATRVGNSNQPQH
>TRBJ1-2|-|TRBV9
ASSVGQSYGYT
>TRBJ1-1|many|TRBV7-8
ASSWGPGETEAF
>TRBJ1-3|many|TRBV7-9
ASSDVGYEGNTIY
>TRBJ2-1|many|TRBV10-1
ASSLAGAGYNEQF
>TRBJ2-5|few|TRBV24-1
ATSDLPGRTGTETQY
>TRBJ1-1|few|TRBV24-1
ATTYTEAF
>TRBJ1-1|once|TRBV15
ATSSYGGGGNTEAF
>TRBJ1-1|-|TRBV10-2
ASRKGGQGDSAF
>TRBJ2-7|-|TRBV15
ATSRAGTGGLTYEQY
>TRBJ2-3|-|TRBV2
ASLGFVLNTDTQY
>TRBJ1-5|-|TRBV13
ASSSGTSDQPQH
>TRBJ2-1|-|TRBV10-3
AISAQGGNEQF
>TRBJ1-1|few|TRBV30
AWTEGLNTEAF
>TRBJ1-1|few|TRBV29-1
SGRGIYTEAF
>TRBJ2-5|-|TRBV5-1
ASSLGAGPDTETQY
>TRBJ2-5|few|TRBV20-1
SARGGPETQY
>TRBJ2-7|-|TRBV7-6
ASSISDFSYEQY
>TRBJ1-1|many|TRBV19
ASTNPYEGKNTEAF
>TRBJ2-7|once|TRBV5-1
ASRSDSDEQY
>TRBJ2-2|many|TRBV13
ASSMGLAANTGELF
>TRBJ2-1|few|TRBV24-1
ATSDVRDTDNEQF
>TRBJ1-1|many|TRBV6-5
ASRYRGLGTEAF
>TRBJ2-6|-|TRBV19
ASRGSGANVLT